These 17 T cell receptor beta chains originate from one sample sequenced in a study of CD8+CD57+ T cells in acquired aplastic anemia. Genomic DNA acted as the template from which TCR beta VDJ combination and CDR3 sequence profiling were carried out. In TCRdb, the reads were re-called with MiXCR into one record per CDR3 protein. Of 200,000 to 300,000 distinct CDR3 sequences in the sample, around 46% were seen once. For sequencing, patients were chosen who had shown expansion of CD8+CD57+ cells by flow cytometry. The sequencing input was sorted CD4+, CD8+, or CD8+CD57+ T cells (not recorded which) from PBMCs. Receptors originate from a human donor with aplastic anemia.

This rearrangement joins TRBV2 to TRBJ1-5; D possibly corresponds to TRBD1 (5 bases). Trimming took 4 bases from V and 1 from J, leaving 14 bases between them. Germline CDR1 and CDR2: SNHLY and FYNNEI. There are 16 residues in the CDR3. Here the CDR3 reads CASSGRGRQSNQPQHF. CDR3 coding DNA: TGTGCCAGCAGTGGCCGGGGACGCCAGAGCAATCAGCCCCAGCATTTT. Complete variable domain (other parts from reference TRBV2 and TRBJ1-5): EPEVTQTPSHQVTQMGQEVILRCVPISNHLYFYWYRQILGQKVEFLVSFYNNEISEKSEIFDDQFSVERPDGSNFTLKIRSTKLEDSAMYFCASSGRGRQSNQPQHFGDGTRLSIL.

This chain joins TRBV5-1 and TRBJ2-7, with D uncertain. Per the germline V gene, CDR1 is SGHRS and CDR2 is YFSETQ. Trimming shortened V by 1 base and J by 8 bases, and 10 bases separated the two germline ends. The CDR3 runs 12 residues. CDR3 nucleotide sequence: TGCGCCAGCAGCTTGTCCGGCGACAAGCAGTACTTC. Residues: CASSLSGDKQYF. The variable domain in full, completed from reference TRBV5-1 and TRBJ2-7, reads KAGVTQTPRYLIKTRGQQVTLSCSPISGHRSVSWYQQTPGQGLQFLFEYFSETQRNKGNFPGRFSGRQFSNSRSEMNVSTLELGDSALYLCASSLSGDKQYFGPGTRLTVT.

This clonotype was detected a few times. The V call is TRBV20-1, the J call TRBJ1-2, with TRBD1 as a possible D gene (5 bases). V was trimmed by 6 bases and J by 6 bases, leaving 5 bases between them. This CDR3 has 9 amino acids. Germline CDR1 reads DFQATT; CDR2 reads SNEGSKA (reference sequence). The CDR3 sequence is CSAGDGYTF. The CDR3 bases are TGCAGTGCGGGGGATGGCTACACCTTC.

V usage is TRBV10-3 and J usage is TRBJ2-3, with 11 bases lining up with TRBD2. Germline V gene lookup returns CDR1 ENHRY and CDR2 SYGVKD. The ends lost 6 bases at V and 11 bases at J; junction bases unmatched: 10. The CDR3 spans 14 residues. The CDR3 spells CAIRISGREDEQYF. Written as DNA, the CDR3 is TGTGCCATCAGGATTAGCGGGAGGGAGGATGAGCAGTATTTT.

The CDR3 bases are TGCAGTGCTAGAGACCCCCCTAGCGGGAGGTTGAATGAGCAGTTCTTC. This gives the protein CSARDPPSGRLNEQFF. This chain uses TRBV20-1 with TRBJ2-1; the match to TRBD2 covers 11 bases. CDR3 size: 16 residues. Germline values: CDR1 DFQATT, CDR2 SNEGSKA (reference sequence). Losses at the gene ends were 0 bases for V and 7 bases for J; bases not matched to a gene: 8.

The chain links TRBV7-9 to TRBJ2-5, with 10 bases that match TRBD1. This CDR3 contains 18 residues. V lost 4 bases and J lost 11; bases outside the gene matches: 22. Germline V lookup: CDR1 SEHNR, CDR2 FQNEAQ (reference sequence). The CDR3 sequence is CASSSAVPGQGTYNEQYF. For the CDR3, the DNA is TGTGCCAGCAGCTCTGCAGTTCCGGGACAGGGGACCTACAATGAGCAGTACTTC.

The table lists this clonotype with many counts. V is TRBV6-5 and J is TRBJ1-3; weak D call: TRBD1 (5 bases). The germline V gene has CDR1 MNHEY and CDR2 SVGAGI. V was shortened by 0 bases and J by 4 bases, with 10 bases between the two germline ends. The CDR3 contains 15 residues. Here the CDR3 reads CASSYSKGAGNTIYF. CDR3 nucleotides: TGTGCCAGCAGTTACTCGAAAGGGGCAGGAAACACCATATATTTT.

In this sample, this clonotype turned up a few times. This chain joins TRBV30 and TRBJ1-1, with D maybe TRBD1 (6 bases). V was pared by 5 bases and J by 4 bases, with 14 bases between. The germline gives CDR1 GTSNPN, CDR2 SVGIG (reference sequence). The CDR3 sequence is 13 residues long. CDR3 coding DNA: TGTGCCTGGGAAACAGGGATGGGCACTGAAGCTTTCTTT. Translation gives CAWETGMGTEAFF.

The chain has TRBV19 and TRBJ2-7; 9 bases are shared with TRBD1. Germline V gene sequence: CDR1 LNHDA, CDR2 SQIVND (reference sequence). The CDR3 contains 13 residues. V was pared by 2 bases and J by 9 bases, with 5 bases of the junction left unmatched. The CDR3: CASSITDRGGQYF. The DNA of the CDR3 is TGTGCCAGTAGTATAACGGACAGGGGCGGGCAGTACTTC.

The table lists this clonotype with many counts. The chain employs TRBV20-1 and TRBJ1-1; D uncertain. The CDR3 spans 14 residues. Between the trimmed V and J ends, which lost 2 bases and 4 bases, there was a span of 14 bases. CDR1 is DFQATT and CDR2 is SNEGSKA in the germline V gene (reference sequence). In DNA, the CDR3 is TGCAGTGCTAGAAGGGCAGGCCGGGCCACTGAAGCTTTCTTT. Translation gives CSARRAGRATEAFF.

J is TRBJ1-1 and V is TRBV5-1; D gene uncertain. The CDR3 has 13 residues. Germline values: CDR1 SGHRS, CDR2 YFSETQ. With 1 base removed from V and 4 bases from J, the gap between germline ends came to 8 bases. The CDR3 is CASSLSRTTEAFF. CDR3 DNA sequence: TGCGCCAGCAGCTTGAGCAGGACCACTGAAGCTTTCTTT.

This clonotype has only a few counts. The chain uses TRBV27 and TRBJ2-7, with 10 nucleotides matching TRBD1. The CDR3 covers 15 residues. V was pared by 2 bases and J by 5 bases, with 6 bases of the junction left unmatched. Germline V gives CDR1 MNHEY, CDR2 SMNVEV (reference sequence). CDR3 amino acids: CASSLARDRGNEQYF. The CDR3 DNA is TGTGCCAGCAGTTTAGCCCGGGACAGGGGCAACGAGCAGTACTTC.

The chain uses TRBV2 and TRBJ1-2; 8 positions agree with TRBD1. The germline V gene has CDR1 SNHLY and CDR2 FYNNEI. This CDR3 region has 13 residues. The junction had 9 bases not matched to a gene; V was cut back by 6 bases and J by 9 bases. The DNA of the CDR3 is TGTGCCAGCAGACTTTCACAGGGGGATCGCTACACCTTC. This sequence encodes CASRLSQGDRYTF.

This clonotype has more than one count but fewer than ten. CDR3: CASSLDGGGINEKLFF. CDR3 sequence (DNA): TGCGCCAGCAGCTTGGACGGCGGGGGGATTAATGAAAAACTGTTTTTT. The chain has TRBV5-1 and TRBJ1-4; a weak D match, TRBD1 (5 bases). The CDR3 loop spans 16 amino acids. V lost 0 bases and J 4 bases, leaving 13 bases between the germline ends. Germline-derived CDR1 and CDR2 are SGHRS and YFSETQ.

The V call is TRBV25-1, the J call TRBJ2-7; D possibly uses TRBD1 or TRBD2 (5 bases each). Trimming stripped 8 bases from V and 5 bases from J, with 10 bases between. Germline CDR1 is MGHDK and CDR2 is SYGVNS. This CDR3 is 11 amino acids long. In nucleotides, the CDR3 is TGTGCCAGCGGGGGTATCGACGAGCAGTACTTC. Protein product: CASGGIDEQYF.

With respect to this clonotype: Given a much more abundant clone one base away, this may be a read error. V is TRBV9 and J is TRBJ2-1; TRBD2 agrees at 14 bases. The CDR3 runs 18 residues. Germline CDR1 and CDR2: SGDLS and YYNGEE. Trimming took 0 bases from V and 7 from J; bases not matched to a gene: 9. CDR3 protein: CASSVGGTSGGWGNEQFF. The CDR3, as DNA: TGTGCCAGCAGCGTAGGCGGGACTAGCGGGGGCTGGGGAAATGAGCAGTTCTTC.

V and J are TRBV9 and TRBJ2-1; 8 bases fit TRBD1. CDR3 length equals 17 residues. Looked up from germline, CDR1 is SGDLS and CDR2 is YYNGEE. V lost 0 bases and J lost 0; bases outside the gene matches: 5. The CDR3 DNA reads TGTGCCAGCAGCGTAGAGGGACAGGCTTTCTCCTACAATGAGCAGTTCTTC. It codes for CASSVEGQAFSYNEQFF. Together with reference TRBV9 and TRBJ2-1, the CDR3 gives the full variable domain: DSGVTQTPKHLITATGQRVTLRCSPRSGDLSVYWYQQSLDQGLQFLIQYYNGEERAKGNILERFSAQQFPDLHSELNLSSLELGDSALYFCASSVEGQAFSYNEQFFGPGTRLTVL.